This TCR beta chain is from a study of early T cells in non-severe SARS-CoV-2 infection (dated by TCRdb to the early 2020s). As for the study more broadly: Because TCR sequencing relied on bulk RNA taken from unsorted whole blood, pairing of alpha and beta chains was not possible. The research as a whole found: VDJdb matching was skewed toward anti-spike CD8 responses and likely underestimated virus-specific expansions by missing private and CD4 specificities.

Set within a cohort of healthcare workers in London, UK, this nested case-control study involved weekly PCR testing of nasopharyngeal swabs along with blood sampling. Between 23 and 31 March 2020, the week of the UK lockdown, healthcare workers were enrolled and then followed up weekly for as long as 16 weeks. This clonotype was counted at least ten times. Which antigen it targets is not known. Nothing much larger sits one base from this clone, and base qualities are not available. The library was obtained by 5' RACE. Sequenced using a NextSeq 500. Unique molecular identifiers were attached to individual cDNA molecules in the TCR library protocol so that sequencing error and PCR bias could be corrected. Both TCR alpha and beta chains were sequenced, and tight co-correlation was observed between alpha and beta sequence abundances in each sample. The original methods were these. Decombinator V4 was used to annotate the V gene, J gene and CDR3 of the TCR sequences. TCRs were defined as expanded if a significant change between any two time points was detected under a Poisson model with p below 0.0001. TCR abundances were normalised to the total number of TCRs sequenced per sample and expressed as counts per million. MAIT TCRs were defined by TRAV1-2 paired with TRAJ12, TRAJ20 or TRAJ33, and iNKT TCRs by TRAV10 paired with TRAJ18. VDJdb, accessed on 1 November 2021, was searched for TCRs annotated for CMV, EBV and SARS-CoV-2, and TCRs annotated for more than one antigen were excluded. The raw public reads went through TCRdb reprocessing: fastp at Q25, MiXCR clone calling, in-frame beta chains kept. Identical CDR3 protein sequences are pooled into one entry, listed with their most common genes and DNA. The V and J calls, along with clone size, are taken from TCRdb and not from the paper's own processing. Within this sample are 35,000 to 40,000 distinct CDR3 sequences, with 4.5% to 7% of them counted one time only. Together, the top ten hold approximately 24% of the sample.

The germline V gene (reference sequence) supplies CDR1 DFQATT and CDR2 SNEGSKA. Trimming at the junction amounts to 3 bases on V and 8 bases on J, and the germline ends lie 14 bases apart. The CDR3 has 14 amino acids, counting the end cysteine and phenylalanine. CDR3 DNA is the only sequence kept; it has 42 bases, read in frame from the first base. Recombination linked TRBV20-1 to TRBJ1-6; TRBD1 is a weak D gene call, 5 bases matching. The specimen was whole blood. The receptor's source is an adult who was a healthcare worker with PCR-confirmed SARS-CoV-2 infection or an uninfected control (not recorded which). The CDR3 protein: CSARGLGGYSPLHF. In nucleotides, the sequence is TGCAGTGCTAGGGGACTGGGAGGTTATTCACCCCTCCACTTT.